A single sample gave rise to the 31 T cell receptor beta chains below, sequenced in a study of response to subunit inactivated influenza vaccine. TCRdb recomputed calls from the RT-PCR reads with MiXCR, one row per CDR3 protein. The profile shows around 540,000 distinct CDR3 sequences, 12% of them singletons. Specimen: PBMCs from blood, collected on the day of vaccination. The receptors were sampled from a man over 45 who received an inactivated influenza vaccine.

The chain recombines TRBV5-6 with TRBJ2-7, with 9 bases matching TRBD1. Germline values: CDR1 SGHDT, CDR2 YYEEEE. The junction had 6 bases not matched to a gene; V was cut back by 0 bases and J by 2 bases. CDR3 length: 16 amino acids. The CDR3 coding sequence is TGTGCCAGCAGCTTGGAGACAGGGGGTTGGGCCTACGAGCAGTACTTC. Translating gives CASSLETGGWAYEQYF. Using reference TRBV5-6 and TRBJ2-7 for the parts outside the CDR3, the full variable domain is DAGVTQSPTHLIKTRGQQVTLRCSPKSGHDTVSWYQQALGQGPQFIFQYYEEEERQRGNFPDRFSGHQFPNYSSELNVNALLLGDSALYLCASSLETGGWAYEQYFGPGTRLTVT.

This chain joins TRBV29-1 and TRBJ1-2; TRBD1 agrees at 8 bases. Unmatched junction bases numbered 17, after V lost 7 bases and J lost 13 bases. CDR1 and CDR2 from the germline V gene are SQVTM and ANQGSEA. The CDR3 covers 13 residues. This chain's CDR3 is CSAVGTGLFVGTF. For the CDR3, the DNA is TGCAGCGCCGTGGGGACAGGTCTTTTTGTCGGCACCTTC.

The rearrangement links TRBV11-1 to TRBJ2-3; 12 bases are a match to TRBD2. Trimming removed 0 bases from V and 2 bases from J; junction bases left unmatched: 6. The germline CDR1 and CDR2 sequences are SGHAT and FQDESV (reference sequence). CDR3 size: 18 residues. The CDR3 nucleotides are TGTGCCAGCAGCTTAGCAGCTAGCGGGGGGGCCTCCACAGATACGCAGTATTTT. It encodes CASSLAASGGASTDTQYF. Supplemented by reference TRBV11-1 and TRBJ2-3, the full variable domain reads EAEVAQSPRYKITEKSQAVAFWCDPISGHATLYWYRQILGQGPELLVQFQDESVVDDSQLPKDRFSAERLKGVDSTLKIQPAELGDSAMYLCASSLAASGGASTDTQYFGPGTRLTVL.

This clonotype showed up just once. This chain links TRBV29-1 with TRBJ2-7, with 9 nucleotides matching TRBD2. Germline V gene lookup returns CDR1 SQVTM and CDR2 ANQGSEA. This CDR3 spans 13 amino acids. The V segment lost 6 bases and the J segment 4 bases; nucleotides outside the gene matches: 7. The CDR3 sequence is CSVTGTSNYEQYF. CDR3 nucleotide sequence: TGCAGCGTAACCGGGACTAGCAATTACGAGCAGTACTTC.

This clonotype was picked up a small number of times. The rearrangement uses TRBV4-2 and TRBJ2-7, with D possibly matching TRBD1 (5 bases). CDR3 length equals 14 residues. The germline V and J ends were trimmed by 1 base and 1 base, with 8 bases remaining between them. Germline CDR1 is LGHNA and CDR2 is YNFKEQ. The CDR3 loop reads CASSQVTDSYEQYF. CDR3 sequence (DNA): TGTGCCAGCAGCCAAGTGACAGATTCCTACGAGCAGTACTTC.

V and J are TRBV9 and TRBJ1-1; D might be TRBD1 (5 bases). Germline loops: CDR1 SGDLS, CDR2 YYNGEE. CDR3 size: 14 residues. V shed 1 base and J shed 6 bases, with 13 bases lying between them. CDR3 in DNA: TGTGCCAGCAGCGTACTAGGGGCAGGGTCTGAAGCTTTCTTT. Translating it yields CASSVLGAGSEAFF.

The chain has TRBV10-3 and TRBJ2-7; no reliable D call. The CDR3 runs 11 residues. Germline lookup yields CDR1 ENHRY and CDR2 SYGVKD. The V end lost 6 bases, the J end lost 7 bases, and 10 bases lay between the germline ends. The CDR3 loop reads CAISDLGEQYF. The DNA for the CDR3 is TGTGCCATCAGCGATCTAGGAGAGCAGTACTTC.

A few counts support this clonotype. V and J are TRBV20-1 and TRBJ2-7; the match to TRBD2 covers 8 bases. Looked up from germline, CDR1 is DFQATT and CDR2 is SNEGSKA (reference sequence). V was pared by 5 bases and J by 5 bases, with 8 bases of the junction left unmatched. CDR3 size: 13 residues. In DNA, the CDR3 is TGCAGTGCTCCGCGGGGGGCGGAGAACGAGCAGTACTTC. Translation: CSAPRGAENEQYF.

The chain combines TRBV4-1 with TRBJ2-7, with D maybe TRBD1 (6 bases). Trimming cost V 4 bases and J 7 bases, with 17 bases left between them. The CDR3 sequence is 14 residues long. Germline assignment: CDR1 MGHRA and CDR2 YSYEKL. In DNA form, the CDR3 reads TGCGCCAGCAGCCGAGGGACACCGATGGTAGAGCAGTACTTC. Protein product: CASSRGTPMVEQYF.

The genes are TRBV7-9 and TRBJ1-1, with a possible D match to TRBD1 (6 bases). The ends were cut back, 5 bases at V and 5 bases at J, with 15 bases in the middle. CDR3 size: 14 residues. Germline CDR1 SEHNR, CDR2 FQNEAQ (reference sequence). The CDR3 is CASSAQTGRTEAFF. Here the CDR3 DNA reads TGTGCCAGCAGCGCCCAAACAGGGAGGACTGAAGCTTTCTTT.

This clonotype was observed a handful of times. The chain uses TRBV29-1 and TRBJ2-7; weak D call: TRBD1 (7 bases). V was shortened by 4 bases and J by 2 bases, with 21 bases between the two germline ends. The CDR3 runs 16 residues. From germline, CDR1 is SQVTM and CDR2 ANQGSEA. The CDR3 DNA is TGCAGCGTTGGCACCACCCCAGGGGGAGGACCCTACGAGCAGTACTTC. It encodes CSVGTTPGGGPYEQYF.

The genes are TRBV12-3 or TRBV12-4 and TRBJ2-7; a possible D gene is TRBD2 (6 bases). This CDR3 is 16 amino acids long. The V and J ends lost 2 bases and 4 bases respectively, with 18 bases between them. The chain's CDR3 is CASSLNGGGKKYEQYF. The CDR3 nucleotides are TGTGCCAGCAGTTTAAATGGTGGAGGGAAGAAGTACGAGCAGTACTTC.

This chain connects TRBV7-9 to TRBJ2-7; no clear D. Per germline, CDR1 SEHNR and CDR2 FQNEAQ (reference sequence). V lost 0 bases to trimming and J lost 3 bases, with 6 bases between them. CDR3 length: 13 amino acids. DNA for the CDR3: TGTGCCAGCAGCTTAGCAGGGTTCTACGAGCAGTACTTC. Amino acids: CASSLAGFYEQYF.

A few counts support this clonotype. The chain has TRBV5-1 and TRBJ2-3; 9 bases map to TRBD2. The ends lost 4 bases at V and 0 bases at J; junction bases unmatched: 6. There are 16 residues in the CDR3. Germline CDR1 SGHRS, CDR2 YFSETQ. The CDR3 protein is CASSEGTSPSTDTQYF. The CDR3 DNA sequence: TGCGCCAGCAGCGAAGGGACTAGCCCCAGCACAGATACGCAGTATTTT.

CDR3 DNA sequence: TGTGCCAGCAGCTCCCGGGACAGGGTCAATTCACCCCTCCACTTT. Translation: CASSSRDRVNSPLHF. The chain couples TRBV7-9 to TRBJ1-6; 9 nucleotides agree with TRBD1. CDR1 is SEHNR and CDR2 is FQNEAQ in the germline V gene (reference sequence). V shed 4 bases and J 7 bases; nucleotides not matched to a gene: 5. The CDR3 length is 15 residues.

This clonotype was seen more than once but under ten times. This chain joins TRBV6-2 or TRBV6-3 and TRBJ2-5; a weak D match, TRBD1 (5 bases). Per the germline V gene, CDR1 is MNHEY and CDR2 is SVGEGT. V was cut by 10 bases and J by 6 bases, with 18 bases left in between. This CDR3 is 13 amino acids long. The CDR3 sequence is CATNHPGFQTQYF. For the CDR3, the DNA is TGTGCCACCAACCACCCAGGGTTCCAGACCCAGTACTTC.

In its sample, this clonotype was seen a few times. The chain has TRBV29-1 and TRBJ2-7; D may be TRBD1 (6 bases). The V gene's germline CDR1 is SQVTM and CDR2 ANQGSEA. This CDR3 spans 13 amino acids. Trimming left V 4 bases short and J 4 bases short, with 14 bases between. In DNA form, the CDR3 reads TGCAGCGTTGGGGGGACACGACGGTACGAGCAGTACTTC. This sequence encodes CSVGGTRRYEQYF.

The chain carries TRBV20-1 and TRBJ2-3; 10 positions match TRBD1. CDR3 length: 15 amino acids. From germline, CDR1 is DFQATT and CDR2 SNEGSKA (reference sequence). Germline trimming cut 6 bases from V and 0 bases from J; bases unmatched to any gene: 6. This chain's CDR3 is CSAPDRGPSTDTQYF. The CDR3 DNA is TGCAGTGCCCCAGACAGGGGGCCTAGCACAGATACGCAGTATTTT.

This clonotype was found a few times. The rearrangement uses TRBV7-2 and TRBJ2-1, with D possibly TRBD1 on 5 matching bases. Between the trimmed V and J ends, which lost 10 bases and 3 bases, there was a span of 19 bases. This CDR3 region has 15 residues. Germline V gives CDR1 SGHTA, CDR2 FQGNSA. The CDR3 coding sequence is TGTGCCACCAAACAGTCTGGCGGACACTACAATGAGCAGTTCTTC. Encoded protein: CATKQSGGHYNEQFF.

V usage is TRBV3-1 and J usage is TRBJ2-1; D gene ambiguous. V lost 3 bases to trimming and J lost 10 bases, with 7 bases between them. The length of the CDR3 is 11 residues. From germline, CDR1 is LGHDT and CDR2 YNNKEL (reference sequence). DNA of the CDR3: TGTGCCAGCAGCCAGATGGCGGAGCAGTTCTTC. It is translated as CASSQMAEQFF.

The table lists this clonotype with a few counts. V gene TRBV29-1 combines with J gene TRBJ2-7; no reliable D call. CDR1 and CDR2 from the germline V gene are SQVTM and ANQGSEA. Trimming took off 4 bases at V and 3 bases at J, with 4 bases between the two ends. CDR3 length: 10 amino acids. This CDR3 is CSVVIYEQYF. Written as DNA, the CDR3 is TGCAGCGTTGTAATCTACGAGCAGTACTTC.

As for this clonotype: One junction end does not reproduce the germline sequence, and a read error may be involved. The J gene is TRBJ2-3, the V gene TRBV14; D uncertain. Per the germline V gene, CDR1 is SGHDN and CDR2 is FVKESK. The CDR3 runs to 14 residues. The chain's CDR3 is CASRQGSSTDTQYF. For the CDR3, the DNA is TGTGCCAGCCGCCAAGGCTCTAGCACAGATACGCAGTATTTT.

The sample holds a few counts of this clonotype. This chain links TRBV5-1 with TRBJ2-1; 7 bases align to TRBD1. The CDR3 spans 16 residues. Trimming at V came to 1 base and at J to 1 base, leaving 5 bases not matched to a gene. Germline V gene lookup returns CDR1 SGHRS and CDR2 YFSETQ. CDR3 region: CASSLLTGQSYNEQFF. For the CDR3, the DNA is TGCGCCAGCAGCTTGTTAACGGGACAGTCCTACAATGAGCAGTTCTTC.

Only a few counts were recorded for this clonotype. V gene TRBV18 combines with J gene TRBJ2-7, with 13 nucleotides matching TRBD2. Germline V gene sequence: CDR1 KGHSH, CDR2 LQKENI. This CDR3 spans 15 amino acids. The ends lost 3 bases at V and 3 bases at J; junction bases unmatched: 2. DNA for the CDR3: TGTGCCAGCTCACCTACTAGCGGGAGGGTCTACGAGCAGTACTTC. Translation gives CASSPTSGRVYEQYF.

The rearrangement uses TRBV7-9 and TRBJ2-5; 7 bases map to TRBD1. The CDR3 has 14 residues. Germline V lookup: CDR1 SEHNR, CDR2 FQNEAQ (reference sequence). The V and J ends lost 5 bases and 0 bases, in that order; junction bases with no gene match: 3. This chain's CDR3 is CASSGRGYQETQYF. In DNA, the CDR3 is TGTGCCAGCAGCGGCAGGGGGTACCAAGAGACCCAGTACTTC.

This clonotype has just a few counts. The chain joins TRBV5-1 to TRBJ2-5, with D possibly being TRBD1 (6 bases). Trimming stripped 1 base from V and 0 bases from J, with 7 bases between. CDR3 size: 14 residues. Germline CDR1 reads SGHRS; CDR2 reads YFSETQ. The CDR3 region is CASSLTGNQETQYF. The CDR3 DNA reads as TGCGCCAGCAGCTTGACAGGGAACCAAGAGACCCAGTACTTC.

This clonotype was counted only a few times. The chain recombines TRBV24-1 with TRBJ2-7; a possible D gene is TRBD2 (5 bases). Germline CDR1 reads KGHDR; CDR2 reads SFDVKD. This CDR3 is built from 14 residues. With 5 bases removed from V and 0 bases from J, the gap between germline ends came to 10 bases. The CDR3 DNA sequence: TGTGCCACCAGTGGAGGGTCCCTCTCCTACGAGCAGTACTTC. This gives the protein CATSGGSLSYEQYF.

The chain couples TRBV7-6 to TRBJ1-2; tentatively, D is TRBD1 (5 bases). Trimming cost V 0 bases and J 5 bases, with 19 bases left between them. Germline V gives CDR1 SGHVS, CDR2 FNYEAQ. There are 17 residues in the CDR3. The CDR3 protein is CASSLAFGGTASYGYTF. CDR3 DNA sequence: TGTGCCAGCAGCTTAGCGTTCGGGGGGACGGCGAGTTATGGCTACACCTTC. The full variable domain, its missing parts supplied by reference TRBV7-6 and TRBJ1-2, is GAGVSQSPRYKVTKRGQDVALRCDPISGHVSLYWYRQALGQGPEFLTYFNYEAQQDKSGLPNDRFSAERPEGSISTLTIQRTEQRDSAMYRCASSLAFGGTASYGYTFGSGTRLTVV.

The gene calls are TRBV3-1 and TRBJ2-5; 7 nucleotides agree with TRBD2. This CDR3 region has 15 residues. Germline CDR1 and CDR2: LGHDT and YNNKEL (reference sequence). J lost 5 bases, V lost 5 bases, and 11 bases had no gene match. CDR3 bases: TGTGCCAGCAGCTTTCCCCGACTAGCTACGGAGACCCAGTACTTC. Amino acids: CASSFPRLATETQYF.

This clonotype was detected a few times. The rearrangement links TRBV6-2 or TRBV6-3 to TRBJ1-2, with unresolved D. This CDR3 has 12 residues. V lost 6 bases and J 6 bases, leaving 11 bases between the germline ends. CDR1 and CDR2 from the germline V gene are MNHEY and SVGEGT. CDR3 protein: CASRTARDGYTF. In DNA form, the CDR3 reads TGTGCCAGCAGGACCGCGAGGGATGGCTACACCTTC.

This clonotype was seen many times. The chain has TRBV20-1 and TRBJ2-1; no firm D call. The CDR3 has 14 amino acids. V shed 1 base and J shed 4 bases, with 11 bases lying between them. Germline values: CDR1 DFQATT, CDR2 SNEGSKA (reference sequence). The CDR3: CSARVYSHYNEQFF. CDR3 nucleotides: TGCAGTGCTAGAGTCTACTCTCATTACAATGAGCAGTTCTTC.